One sample yielded the 8 T cell receptor beta chains listed below, sequenced in a study of metastatic and nonmetastatic thyroid tumors (dated by TCRdb to the early 2020s). No patient had received any treatment before thyroid surgery. Receptor libraries were prepared by PCR. The reads were generated on an Illumina HiSeq 4000. TCRdb itself trimmed the public reads at Q25 with fastp, ran MiXCR and retained productive beta chains. This sample comprises tens of thousands of clones, around 12% of them detected only once. The ten largest clones take up less than 25% of the sample. The sequenced sample was blood. Source of these receptors: a female donor with papillary thyroid cancer or a benign thyroid nodule (not recorded which). Some clones in this sample may be carry-over from other donors' samples.

Concerning this clone: The germline gene is not matched at one end of the junction; a read error may be the cause. The chain has TRBV6-1 and TRBJ2-3, with D perhaps TRBD2 (5 bases). CDR3 size: 15 residues. Looked up from germline, CDR1 is MNHNS and CDR2 is SASEGT. The CDR3 sequence is CASSLVQSSTDTQYF. CDR3 bases: TGTGCCAGCAGCCTCGTACAGTCTAGCACGGATACGCAGTATTTT.

In its sample, this clone was seen a few times. A much bigger clone sits one base away, suggesting this may be a read error. The sample contains more than one DNA sequence encoding this CDR3. The V and J genes are TRBV7-7 and TRBJ2-1, with D perhaps matching TRBD1 (5 bases). Germline lookup yields CDR1 SSHAT and CDR2 FNYEAQ (reference sequence). This CDR3 contains 14 residues. CDR3 sequence: CASSLGTGWNEQFF. CDR3 nucleotides: TGTGCTAGCAGCTTAGGTACAGGCTGGAATGAGCAGTTCTTC.

In this sample, this clone turned up many times. This chain links TRBV5-5 with TRBJ1-1; 9 nucleotides align to TRBD1. V dropped 7 bases and J dropped 1; count of bases not matched to a gene: 5. This CDR3 region has 14 residues. Germline values: CDR1 SGHKS, CDR2 YYEKEE (reference sequence). CDR3 loop: CASLHRGRNTEAFF. CDR3 nucleotides: TGTGCCAGCCTACACAGGGGGCGGAACACTGAAGCTTTCTTT.

The chain combines TRBV25-1 with TRBJ2-5; D gene unclear. The ends were cut back, 4 bases at V and 5 bases at J, with 5 bases in the middle. The CDR3 extends over 11 amino acids. The germline V gene encodes CDR1 MGHDK and CDR2 SYGVNS. CDR3 nucleotides: TGTGCCAGCAGTGCTATGGAGACCCAGTACTTC. Translated: CASSAMETQYF.

This clone came up many times. The chain couples TRBV4-1 to TRBJ2-3; 7 nucleotides match TRBD2. The junction had 6 bases not matched to a gene; V was cut back by 4 bases and J by 5 bases. The germline V gene encodes CDR1 MGHRA and CDR2 YSYEKL. The CDR3 spans 14 residues. CDR3 amino acids: CASSRREWGDTQYF. DNA for the CDR3: TGCGCCAGCAGCCGGCGGGAGTGGGGAGATACGCAGTATTTT.

This clone was seen repeatedly, ten times or more. A much larger clone differs from this one at a single base, so this may be a read error. This sequence joins TRBV6-1 and TRBJ1-5, with 8 bases aligning to TRBD1. Germline assignment: CDR1 MNHNS and CDR2 SASEGT. The CDR3 is 17 amino acids. V shed 11 bases, J shed 4 bases, and the junction held 19 bases outside the gene matches. As DNA, the CDR3 is TGTGCCGGCCACCCGGGGACGGACAGGGCCTATAATCAGCCCCAGCATTTT. Translating it yields CAGHPGTDRAYNQPQHF.

This clone was seen many times. The chain combines TRBV4-1 with TRBJ1-2, with TRBD1 identical over 9 bases. Germline V gene data show CDR1 as MGHRA and CDR2 as YSYEKL. Trimming cost V 1 base and J 2 bases; bases outside gene matches: 8. The CDR3 consists of 17 residues. Written as DNA, the CDR3 is TGCGCCAGCAGCCAAGGCCCCGGGACAGGGAAAAACTATGGCTACACCTTC. This translates into CASSQGPGTGKNYGYTF.

This clone has a count of ten or more. Here the CDR3 DNA reads TGTGCCAGCAGTGACGGGGGACAGGGTGATGAAAAACTGTTTTTT. Protein sequence: CASSDGGQGDEKLFF. The chain carries TRBV2 and TRBJ1-4; TRBD1 matches 9 bases. In germline, CDR1 is SNHLY, CDR2 FYNNEI. V lost 3 bases to trimming and J lost 6 bases; unmatched junction nucleotides: 5. The CDR3 totals 15 residues.